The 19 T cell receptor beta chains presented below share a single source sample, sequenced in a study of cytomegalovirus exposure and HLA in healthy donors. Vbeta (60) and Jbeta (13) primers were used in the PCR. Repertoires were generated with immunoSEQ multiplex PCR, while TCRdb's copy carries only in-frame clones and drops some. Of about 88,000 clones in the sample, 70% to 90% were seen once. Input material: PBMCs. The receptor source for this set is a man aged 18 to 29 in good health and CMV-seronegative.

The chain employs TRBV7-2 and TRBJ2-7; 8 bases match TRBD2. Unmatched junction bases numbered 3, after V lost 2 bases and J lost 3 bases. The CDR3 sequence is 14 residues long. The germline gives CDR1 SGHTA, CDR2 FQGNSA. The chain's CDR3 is CASSLYSGSYEQYF. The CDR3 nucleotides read TGTGCCAGCAGCTTATACAGCGGGAGCTACGAGCAGTACTTC.

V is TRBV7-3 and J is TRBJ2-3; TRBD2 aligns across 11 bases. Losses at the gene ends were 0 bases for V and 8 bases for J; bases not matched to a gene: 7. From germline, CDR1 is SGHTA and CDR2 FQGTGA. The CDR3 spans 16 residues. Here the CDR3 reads CASSLTGGSGRATQYF. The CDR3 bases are TGTGCCAGCAGCTTAACGGGGGGTAGCGGGAGGGCTACGCAGTATTTT.

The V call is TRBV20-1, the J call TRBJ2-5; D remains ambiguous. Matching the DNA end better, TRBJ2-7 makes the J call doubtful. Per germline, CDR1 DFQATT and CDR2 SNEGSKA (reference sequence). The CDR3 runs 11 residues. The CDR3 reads CSALSSYEQYF. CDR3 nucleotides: TGCAGTGCCTTGAGCTCCTACGAGCAGTACTTC.

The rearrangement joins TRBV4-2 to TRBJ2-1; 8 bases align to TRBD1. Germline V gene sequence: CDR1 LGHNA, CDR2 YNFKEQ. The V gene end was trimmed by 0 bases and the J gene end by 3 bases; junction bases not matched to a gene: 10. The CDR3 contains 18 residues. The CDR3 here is CASSQDLDGDRFYNEQFF. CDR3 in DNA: TGTGCCAGCAGCCAAGATCTTGACGGGGACAGGTTCTACAATGAGCAGTTCTTC.

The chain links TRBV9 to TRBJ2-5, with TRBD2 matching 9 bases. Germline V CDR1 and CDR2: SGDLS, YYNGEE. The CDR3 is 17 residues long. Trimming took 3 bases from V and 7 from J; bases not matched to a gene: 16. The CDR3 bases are TGTGCCAGCAGCGCCAACCCGGCTAGCGGGACCCCCGGGACCCAGTACTTC. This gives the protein CASSANPASGTPGTQYF.

The CDR3 protein is CAWSRLWAGGETQYF. In DNA form, the CDR3 reads TGTGCCTGGAGTCGGCTTTGGGCAGGAGGCGAGACCCAGTACTTC. The J gene is TRBJ2-5, the V gene TRBV30, with TRBD2 as a possible D gene (5 bases). The CDR3 has 15 amino acids. V was clipped by 2 bases and J by 5 bases, with 18 bases between them. Germline CDR1 reads GTSNPN; CDR2 reads SVGIG (reference sequence). The entire variable domain, with the rest obtained from reference TRBV30 and TRBJ2-5, is as follows: SQTIHQWPATLVQPVGSPLSLECTVEGTSNPNLYWYRQAAGRGLQLLFYSVGIGQISSEVPQNLSASRPQDRQFILSSKKLLLSDSGFYLCAWSRLWAGGETQYFGPGTRLLVL.

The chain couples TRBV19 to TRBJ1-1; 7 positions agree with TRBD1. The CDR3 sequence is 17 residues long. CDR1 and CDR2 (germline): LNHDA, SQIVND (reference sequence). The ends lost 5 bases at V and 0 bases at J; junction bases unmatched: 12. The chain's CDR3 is CASSSLTGAKLNTEAFF. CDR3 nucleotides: TGTGCCAGTAGTTCACTTACAGGGGCGAAATTGAACACTGAAGCTTTCTTT.

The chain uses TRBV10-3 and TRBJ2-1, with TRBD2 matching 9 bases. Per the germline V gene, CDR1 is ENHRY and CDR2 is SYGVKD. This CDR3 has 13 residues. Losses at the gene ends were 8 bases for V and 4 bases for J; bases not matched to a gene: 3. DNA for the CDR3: TGTGCCATCTCTAGCGGGGATTACAATGAGCAGTTCTTC. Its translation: CAISSGDYNEQFF.

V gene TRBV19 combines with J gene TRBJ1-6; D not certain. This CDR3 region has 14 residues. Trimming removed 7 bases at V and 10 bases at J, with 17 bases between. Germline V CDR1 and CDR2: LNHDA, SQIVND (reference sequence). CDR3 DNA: TGTGCCAGTACCATCGGGGTCTTGAACTCACCCCTCCACTTT. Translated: CASTIGVLNSPLHF.

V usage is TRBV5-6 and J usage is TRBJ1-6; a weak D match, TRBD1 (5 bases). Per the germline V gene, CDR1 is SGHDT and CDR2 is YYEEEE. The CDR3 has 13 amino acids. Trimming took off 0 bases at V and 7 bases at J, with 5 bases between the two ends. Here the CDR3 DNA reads TGTGCCAGCAGCTTGGCAGGGAATTCACCCCTCCACTTT. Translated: CASSLAGNSPLHF.

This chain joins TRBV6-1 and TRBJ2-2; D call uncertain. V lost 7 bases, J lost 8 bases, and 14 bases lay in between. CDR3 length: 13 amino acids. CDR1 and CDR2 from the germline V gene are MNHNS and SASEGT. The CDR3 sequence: CASTPRIEGELFF. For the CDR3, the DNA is TGTGCCAGCACCCCTAGGATCGAGGGGGAGCTGTTTTTT.

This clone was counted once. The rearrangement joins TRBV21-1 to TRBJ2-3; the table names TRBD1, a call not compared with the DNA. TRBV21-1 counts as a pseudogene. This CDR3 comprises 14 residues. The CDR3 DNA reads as TGTGCCAGCAGCAAAGGGACAGGGTCAGATACGCAGTATTTT. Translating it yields CASSKGTGSDTQYF.

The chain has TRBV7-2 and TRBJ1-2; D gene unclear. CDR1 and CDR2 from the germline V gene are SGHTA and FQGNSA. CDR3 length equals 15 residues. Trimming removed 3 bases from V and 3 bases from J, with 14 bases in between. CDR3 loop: CASSFLGARDYGYTF. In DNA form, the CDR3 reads TGTGCCAGCAGCTTCCTAGGAGCCCGTGACTATGGCTACACCTTC.

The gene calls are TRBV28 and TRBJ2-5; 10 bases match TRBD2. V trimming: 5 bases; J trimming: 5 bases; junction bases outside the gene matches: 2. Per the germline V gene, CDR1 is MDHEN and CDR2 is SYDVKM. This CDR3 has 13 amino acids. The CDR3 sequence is CASSLAGAETQYF. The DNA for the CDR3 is TGTGCCAGCAGTCTAGCGGGAGCGGAGACCCAGTACTTC.

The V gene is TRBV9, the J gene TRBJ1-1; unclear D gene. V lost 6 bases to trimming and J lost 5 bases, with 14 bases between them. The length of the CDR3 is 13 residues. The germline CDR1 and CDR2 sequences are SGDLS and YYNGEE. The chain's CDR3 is CASTKLSGTEAFF. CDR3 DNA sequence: TGTGCCAGCACCAAACTTTCGGGGACTGAAGCTTTCTTT.

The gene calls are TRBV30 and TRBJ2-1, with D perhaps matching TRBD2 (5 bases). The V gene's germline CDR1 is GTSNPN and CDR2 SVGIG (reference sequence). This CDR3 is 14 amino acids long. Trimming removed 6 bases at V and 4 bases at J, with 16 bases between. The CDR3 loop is CACPTSGTYNEQFF. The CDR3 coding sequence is TGTGCCTGCCCCACCAGCGGCACTTACAATGAGCAGTTCTTC.

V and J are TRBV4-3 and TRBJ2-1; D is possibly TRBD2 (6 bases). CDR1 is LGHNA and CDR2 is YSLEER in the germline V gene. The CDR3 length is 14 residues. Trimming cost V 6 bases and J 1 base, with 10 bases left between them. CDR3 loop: CASRRTTSYNEQFF. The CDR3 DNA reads TGCGCCAGCAGGAGGACTACATCCTACAATGAGCAGTTCTTC.

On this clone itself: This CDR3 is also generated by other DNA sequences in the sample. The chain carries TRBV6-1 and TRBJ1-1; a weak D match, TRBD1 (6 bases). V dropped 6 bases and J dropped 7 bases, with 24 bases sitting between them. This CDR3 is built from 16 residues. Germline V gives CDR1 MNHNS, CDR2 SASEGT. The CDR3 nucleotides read TGTGCCAGCAGGGAAAGACAGGATACAGTCGCGGGTGAAGCTTTCTTT. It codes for CASRERQDTVAGEAFF.

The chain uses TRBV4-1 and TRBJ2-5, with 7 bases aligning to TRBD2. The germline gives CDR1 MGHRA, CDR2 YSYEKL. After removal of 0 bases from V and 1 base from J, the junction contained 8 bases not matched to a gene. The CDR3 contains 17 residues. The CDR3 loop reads CASSQDPVGGVQETQYF. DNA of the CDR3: TGCGCCAGCAGCCAAGATCCGGTGGGAGGGGTCCAAGAGACCCAGTACTTC.